The 12 T cell receptor beta chains given below trace back to one sample, sequenced in a study of T cell responses to AZD1222 COVID-19 vaccine. This table comes from immunoSEQ multiplex PCR, and its TCRdb copy is limited to in-frame clones, with some not included. The sample holds about 150,000 clones, about 92% seen once. This specimen consisted of peripheral blood, obtained 28 days after the second AZD1222 dose. These receptors came from an adult who received the AZD1222 COVID-19 vaccine.

This chain links TRBV15 with TRBJ1-3, with D unclear. V was shortened by 0 bases and J by 0 bases, with 12 bases between the two germline ends. CDR3 length: 17 residues. From germline, CDR1 is LNHNV and CDR2 YYDKDF (reference sequence). The CDR3 DNA reads as TGTGCCACCAGCAGAGATCATACCCCGAACTCTGGAAACACCATATATTTT. It encodes CATSRDHTPNSGNTIYF.

The V gene is TRBV25-1, the J gene TRBJ2-1; no firm D call. Trimming cost V 6 bases and J 0 bases, with 9 bases left between them. The length of the CDR3 is 14 residues. Looked up from germline, CDR1 is MGHDK and CDR2 is SYGVNS. CDR3 sequence: CASSDIGSYNEQFF. DNA for the CDR3: TGTGCCAGCAGCGACATAGGCTCCTACAATGAGCAGTTCTTC. The full variable domain, its missing parts supplied by reference TRBV25-1 and TRBJ2-1, is EADIYQTPRYLVIGTGKKITLECSQTMGHDKMYWYQQDPGMELHLIHYSYGVNSTEKGDLSSESTVSRIRTEHFPLTLESARPSHTSQYLCASSDIGSYNEQFFGPGTRLTVL.

The chain couples TRBV5-4 to TRBJ2-5; TRBD2 matches 11 bases. V dropped 4 bases and J dropped 4; count of bases not matched to a gene: 3. In germline, CDR1 is SGHNT, CDR2 YYREEE (reference sequence). The CDR3 sequence is 14 residues long. This CDR3 is CASSVSGRGETQYF. The DNA of the CDR3 is TGTGCCAGCAGCGTTAGCGGGAGGGGAGAGACCCAGTACTTC.

The chain joins TRBV6-1 to TRBJ1-2, with D tentatively TRBD1 (5 bases). This CDR3 has 15 amino acids. V dropped 3 bases and J dropped 6 bases, with 17 bases sitting between them. Per germline, CDR1 MNHNS and CDR2 SASEGT. The CDR3 region is CASSERGERADGYTF. CDR3 DNA sequence: TGTGCCAGCAGTGAGCGGGGGGAACGAGCGGATGGCTACACCTTC.

V usage is TRBV6-5 and J usage is TRBJ1-2, with 9 nucleotides matching TRBD1. Germline CDR1 MNHEY, CDR2 SVGAGI. This CDR3 has 16 amino acids. V trimming: 0 bases; J trimming: 7 bases; junction bases outside the gene matches: 9. DNA for the CDR3: TGTGCCAGCAGTTACTCGATGTTGACAGGGGGGCTTGGCTACACCTTC. Translation: CASSYSMLTGGLGYTF.

This chain links TRBV7-2 with TRBJ1-4, with D possibly matching TRBD1 (6 bases). The CDR3 is made up of 14 amino acids. Trimming stripped 5 bases from V and 5 bases from J, with 12 bases between. Germline V CDR1 and CDR2: SGHTA, FQGNSA. Here the CDR3 DNA reads TGTGCCAGCAGCCCGGCGAGGGGGAATGAAAAACTGTTTTTT. It codes for CASSPARGNEKLFF. Combining the CDR3 with reference TRBV7-2 and TRBJ1-4 gives the whole variable domain GAGVSQSPSNKVTEKGKDVELRCDPISGHTALYWYRQSLGQGLEFLIYFQGNSAPDKSGLPSDRFSAERTGGSVSTLTIQRTQQEDSAVYLCASSPARGNEKLFFGSGTQLSVL.

The sample holds one count of this clone. V is TRBV14 and J is TRBJ1-2, with D possibly being TRBD1 (5 bases). The V and J ends lost 4 bases and 4 bases respectively, with 19 bases between them. The CDR3 is 16 residues long. CDR1 SGHDN and CDR2 FVKESK come from the germline V gene. The CDR3 loop is CASSLDRGGVVYGYTF. In DNA, the CDR3 is TGTGCCAGCAGCCTCGATAGGGGCGGAGTGGTCTATGGCTACACCTTC.

The CDR3 nucleotides read TGTGCCAGCCTCCCCACAGGGGCCTACGAGCAGTACTTC. As protein: CASLPTGAYEQYF. The V and J genes are TRBV25-1 and TRBJ2-7, with 7 bases that match TRBD1. This CDR3 region has 13 residues. The V gene's germline CDR1 is MGHDK and CDR2 SYGVNS. V lost 8 bases to trimming and J lost 2 bases; unmatched junction nucleotides: 6.

The chain has TRBV5-6 and TRBJ2-6; the D gene is possibly TRBD1 (6 bases). CDR3 length: 19 amino acids. The germline CDR1 and CDR2 sequences are SGHDT and YYEEEE. V was clipped by 0 bases and J by 0 bases, with 16 bases between them. The CDR3: CASSLGQGTTFSGANVLTF. The CDR3 coding sequence is TGTGCCAGCAGCTTGGGGCAGGGGACAACATTCTCTGGGGCCAACGTCCTGACTTTC.

This chain links TRBV23-1 with TRBJ2-7; D ambiguous. TRBV23-1 is given ORF status, its function remaining uncertain. This CDR3 has 14 amino acids. V lost 3 bases and J 2 bases, leaving 11 bases between the germline ends. The CDR3 sequence is CASSHLHKTYEQYF. The CDR3 DNA reads TGCGCCAGCAGTCATCTCCATAAAACCTACGAGCAGTACTTC.

The CDR3 region is CASSSPDRAYEQYF. For the CDR3, the DNA is TGTGCCAGCAGTTCCCCAGACAGGGCGTACGAGCAGTACTTC. The V call is TRBV27, the J call TRBJ2-7; 7 bases match TRBD1. CDR1 is MNHEY, CDR2 SMNVEV, per germline (reference sequence). This CDR3 contains 14 residues. J lost 4 bases, V lost 4 bases, and 7 bases had no gene match.

This rearrangement joins TRBV18 to TRBJ2-3; possible D gene TRBD2, 5 bases. This CDR3 is built from 14 residues. V lost 6 bases and J lost 0, with 10 bases in between. Germline V gene sequence: CDR1 KGHSH, CDR2 LQKENI. The CDR3 DNA reads TGTGCCAGCTCCCCCCCGGGGAGCACAGATACGCAGTATTTT. Residues: CASSPPGSTDTQYF.